These 23 T cell receptor beta chains share one sample of origin, sequenced in a study of shared clonotypes between healthy human individuals. Here immunoSEQ multiplex PCR was the method, and the copy in TCRdb shows in-frame clones only, minus some. The sample carries around 2,100,000 clones, 85% to 95% recorded once. Terminally differentiated effector memory CD45RA+ cells were excluded from the naive CD8 cells, which were CD45RO-negative and positively selected for CCR7. The sequenced material came from naive CD8+ T cells sorted from blood. All receptors come from a young man in good health.

The rearrangement uses TRBV19 and TRBJ2-7, with D unclear. Germline V gives CDR1 LNHDA, CDR2 SQIVND (reference sequence). This CDR3 comprises 14 residues. With 0 bases removed from V and 5 bases from J, the gap between germline ends came to 11 bases. Written as DNA, the CDR3 is TGTGCCAGTAGTATAGATCTTGAGGTTGACGAGCAGTACTTC. The encoded protein is CASSIDLEVDEQYF.

The chain has TRBV11-2 and TRBJ2-4, with D tentatively TRBD1 or TRBD2 (5 bases each). From germline, CDR1 is SGHAT and CDR2 FQNNGV. V lost 5 bases and J lost 3, with 14 bases in between. This CDR3 has 15 amino acids. The CDR3 nucleotides read TGTGCCAGCAGCGCCGTACGAGGGGTCAAAAACATTCAGTACTTC. This codes for CASSAVRGVKNIQYF. Full variable domain (missing parts from reference TRBV11-2 and TRBJ2-4): EAGVAQSPRYKIIEKRQSVAFWCNPISGHATLYWYQQILGQGPKLLIQFQNNGVVDDSQLPKDRFSAERLKGVDSTLKIQPAKLEDSAVYLCASSAVRGVKNIQYFGAGTRLSVL.

The chain employs TRBV27 and TRBJ1-1; 8 bases map to TRBD1. This CDR3 contains 14 residues. Germline V gene sequence: CDR1 MNHEY, CDR2 SMNVEV (reference sequence). With 3 bases clipped from V and 3 bases from J, the junction kept 3 bases outside the gene matches. CDR3 DNA sequence: TGTGCCAGCAGTTTTCAGGGGGCGCACACTGAAGCTTTCTTT. This sequence encodes CASSFQGAHTEAFF.

V usage is TRBV2 and J usage is TRBJ2-2; 8 nucleotides line up with TRBD2. The CDR3 has 15 amino acids. V shed 10 bases, J shed 4 bases, and the junction held 11 bases outside the gene matches. Germline V gene sequence: CDR1 SNHLY, CDR2 FYNNEI. The CDR3 coding sequence is TGTGCCATCACTAAGCGGGAGTTTAGCACCGGGGAGCTGTTTTTT. It specifies CAITKREFSTGELFF.

The chain employs TRBV27 and TRBJ2-3, with D possibly called TRBD1 or TRBD2 (5 bases each). The V gene's germline CDR1 is MNHEY and CDR2 SMNVEV (reference sequence). This CDR3 has 16 amino acids. Between the trimmed V and J ends, which lost 4 bases and 0 bases, there was a span of 14 bases. The CDR3 DNA sequence: TGTGCCAGCAGTTCGTGGGGGAGAGCTAGCACAGATACGCAGTATTTT. Its translation is CASSSWGRASTDTQYF.

The V call is TRBV13, the J call TRBJ1-1; no clear D gene. Germline-derived CDR1 and CDR2 are PRHDT and FYEKMQ (reference sequence). V was clipped by 0 bases and J by 5 bases, with 10 bases between them. CDR3 length equals 14 residues. CDR3 nucleotide sequence: TGTGCCAGCAGCTTAGGCCGGCTTCGGACTGAAGCTTTCTTT. It encodes CASSLGRLRTEAFF.

J is TRBJ1-2 and V is TRBV28; tentative D call: TRBD1 (5 bases). The CDR3 runs 15 residues. V was trimmed by 5 bases and J by 2 bases, leaving 15 bases between them. Germline CDR1 and CDR2: MDHEN and SYDVKM. The CDR3 region has the DNA TGTGCCAGCAGTCGCGGTCAGGGATACAACTATGGCTACACCTTC. This encodes CASSRGQGYNYGYTF.

This clone was recorded a few times. The sample holds other DNA sequences that translate to the same CDR3. This sequence joins TRBV27 and TRBJ2-7, with TRBD1 matching over 7 bases. V lost 3 bases and J lost 2; bases outside the gene matches: 1. Germline CDR1 MNHEY, CDR2 SMNVEV (reference sequence). This CDR3 region has 13 residues. CDR3 nucleotides: TGTGCCAGCAGTTTTGGGACAGCCTACGAGCAGTACTTC. This sequence encodes CASSFGTAYEQYF.

In regard to this clone: In the same sample, other DNA sequences code for this CDR3. The rearrangement joins TRBV25-1 to TRBJ1-5; no reliable D call. This CDR3 spans 14 amino acids. Trimming cost V 3 bases and J 0 bases, with 6 bases left between them. Looked up from germline, CDR1 is MGHDK and CDR2 is SYGVNS. The CDR3 DNA is TGTGCCAGCAGTGACGGAGATAGCAATCAGCCCCAGCATTTT. It codes for CASSDGDSNQPQHF.

The rearrangement uses TRBV5-1 and TRBJ2-7; no firm D call. The V end lost 5 bases, the J end lost 3 bases, and 12 bases lay between the germline ends. Germline V gene data show CDR1 as SGHRS and CDR2 as YFSETQ. This CDR3 is built from 13 residues. In DNA form, the CDR3 reads TGCGCCAGCAGTTTCGAACCCTACTACGAGCAGTACTTC. Residues: CASSFEPYYEQYF.

J is TRBJ2-1 and V is TRBV4-2, with 12 nucleotides matching TRBD2. The J segment lost 7 bases and the V segment lost 3 bases, leaving 7 bases of the junction unmatched. This CDR3 comprises 16 residues. From germline, CDR1 is LGHNA and CDR2 YNFKEQ. As DNA, the CDR3 is TGTGCCAGCAGCCAGCGGACTAGCGGGATTGAAAATGAGCAGTTCTTC. It encodes CASSQRTSGIENEQFF.

The chain recombines TRBV27 with TRBJ2-7, with TRBD1 identical over 10 bases. This CDR3 has 16 residues. With V trimmed by 5 bases and J by 4 bases, 11 bases remained unmatched. Looked up from germline, CDR1 is MNHEY and CDR2 is SMNVEV (reference sequence). The CDR3 spells CASSVVPGTGAYEQYF. CDR3 DNA sequence: TGTGCCAGCAGTGTGGTCCCGGGGACAGGGGCGTACGAGCAGTACTTC.

This chain links TRBV6-5 with TRBJ2-3; 9 positions match TRBD2. The CDR3 spans 16 residues. V lost 2 bases, J lost 2 bases, and 5 bases stayed unmatched. Germline lookup yields CDR1 MNHEY and CDR2 SVGAGI. CDR3 in DNA: TGTGCCAGCAGTTACCGAGCGGGGGGACCCACAGATACGCAGTATTTT. Its protein is CASSYRAGGPTDTQYF.

This sequence joins TRBV9 and TRBJ2-3; TRBD2 matches at 9 bases. Germline-derived CDR1 and CDR2 are SGDLS and YYNGEE. This CDR3 contains 17 residues. Trimming cost V 0 bases and J 3 bases; bases outside gene matches: 8. In DNA form, the CDR3 reads TGTGCCAGCAGCGTAGTTATTTCGACTAGCGGTACAGATACGCAGTATTTT. Its translation is CASSVVISTSGTDTQYF.

V is TRBV5-6 and J is TRBJ2-3; 9 bases fit TRBD1. This CDR3 is built from 12 residues. Trimming took 7 bases from V and 6 from J; bases not matched to a gene: 3. CDR1 is SGHDT, CDR2 YYEEEE, per germline. The CDR3: CASGTGGDTQYF. Here the CDR3 DNA reads TGTGCCAGCGGAACAGGGGGCGATACGCAGTATTTT.

This chain uses TRBV7-3 with TRBJ2-3; tentatively, D is TRBD2 (6 bases). V lost 5 bases to trimming and J lost 5 bases, with 23 bases between them. CDR1 and CDR2 (germline): SGHTA, FQGTGA. This CDR3 is 17 amino acids long. The CDR3 spells CASSHHRDSVEGDTQYF. CDR3 DNA: TGTGCCAGCAGCCACCACCGGGACTCCGTTGAGGGAGATACGCAGTATTTT. The variable domain in full, with the rest retrieved from reference TRBV7-3 and TRBJ2-3, is GAGVSQTPSNKVTEKGKYVELRCDPISGHTALYWYRQSLGQGPEFLIYFQGTGAADDSGLPNDRFFAVRPEGSVSTLKIQRTERGDSAVYLCASSHHRDSVEGDTQYFGPGTRLTVL.

Of note for this clone: The limits of the CDR3 on the DNA are not certain, so only TCRdb's listed CDR3 is given. The rearrangement links TRBV27 to TRBJ1-2. The CDR3 extends over 14 residues, inclusive of both ends. Germline loops: CDR1 MNHEY, CDR2 SMNVEV (reference sequence). CDR3 region: CASSSSTGLHGYTF.

The rearrangement joins TRBV28 to TRBJ2-7; no clear D. Germline V lookup: CDR1 MDHEN, CDR2 SYDVKM. The CDR3 has 14 residues. Deletions cut 3 bases from V and 0 bases from J, with 9 bases between. DNA for the CDR3: TGTGCCAGCAGTTTTGGGGTGGGCTCCTACGAGCAGTACTTC. Protein product: CASSFGVGSYEQYF.

The rearrangement uses TRBV5-4 and TRBJ1-4, with D possibly matching TRBD1 (5 bases). CDR1 and CDR2 from the germline V gene are SGHNT and YYREEE (reference sequence). This CDR3 comprises 16 residues. The germline V and J ends were trimmed by 4 bases and 7 bases, with 20 bases remaining between them. For the CDR3, the DNA is TGTGCCAGCAGCCAAGGGGTCGTGGGTGAGGGTGAAAAACTGTTTTTT. Protein sequence: CASSQGVVGEGEKLFF.

On this clone itself: The same CDR3 can be traced to other DNA sequences in this sample. The chain employs TRBV5-4 and TRBJ2-7; perhaps TRBD2 as D (5 bases). V lost 4 bases, J lost 7 bases, and 15 bases lay in between. Germline CDR1 and CDR2: SGHNT and YYREEE (reference sequence). The CDR3 loop spans 13 amino acids. Written as DNA, the CDR3 is TGTGCCAGCAGCCTAGGACCAGGCGGGGAGCAGTACTTC. Translated: CASSLGPGGEQYF.

The V call is TRBV12-2, the J call TRBJ2-1; the table gives TRBD2 as D, unverified against the DNA. TRBV12-2 is labeled a pseudogene. The CDR3 extends over 16 amino acids. The CDR3 reads CASRVGTSGSSNEQFF. The CDR3, as DNA: TGTGCAAGTCGCGTGGGGACTAGCGGGAGCTCGAATGAGCAGTTCTTC.

V usage is TRBV19 and J usage is TRBJ2-3; D could derive from TRBD1 or TRBD2 (5 bases each). The length of the CDR3 is 14 residues. Trimming left V 5 bases short and J 6 bases short, with 15 bases between. CDR1 is LNHDA, CDR2 SQIVND, per germline (reference sequence). The chain's CDR3 is CASSLDLEGDTQYF. The CDR3 nucleotides read TGTGCCAGTAGTCTCGACCTAGAGGGGGATACGCAGTATTTT.

The chain links TRBV18 to TRBJ2-1; 8 bases align to TRBD2. Germline V CDR1 and CDR2: KGHSH, LQKENI. The CDR3 loop spans 18 amino acids. The junction had 14 bases not matched to a gene; V was cut back by 3 bases and J by 4 bases. For the CDR3, the DNA is TGTGCCAGCTCACCGACCCGGGGGGGCTCTCTTTTTTACAATGAGCAGTTCTTC. Protein product: CASSPTRGGSLFYNEQFF.